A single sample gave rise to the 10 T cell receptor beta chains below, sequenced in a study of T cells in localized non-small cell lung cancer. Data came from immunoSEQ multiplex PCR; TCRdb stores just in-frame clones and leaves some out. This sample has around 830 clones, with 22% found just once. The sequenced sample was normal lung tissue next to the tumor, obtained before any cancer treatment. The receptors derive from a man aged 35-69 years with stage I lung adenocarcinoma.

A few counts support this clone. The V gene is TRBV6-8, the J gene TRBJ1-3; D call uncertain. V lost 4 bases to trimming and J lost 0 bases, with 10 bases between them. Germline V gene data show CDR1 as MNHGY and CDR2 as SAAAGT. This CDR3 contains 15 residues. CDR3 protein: CASSWTPDSGNTIYF. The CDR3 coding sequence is TGTGCCAGCAGTTGGACGCCCGACTCTGGAAACACCATATATTTT.

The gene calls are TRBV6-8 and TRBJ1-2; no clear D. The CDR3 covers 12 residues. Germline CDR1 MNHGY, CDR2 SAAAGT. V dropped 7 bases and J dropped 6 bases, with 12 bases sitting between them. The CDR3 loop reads CASKRQEDGYTF. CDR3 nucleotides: TGTGCCAGCAAACGTCAGGAAGATGGCTACACCTTC.

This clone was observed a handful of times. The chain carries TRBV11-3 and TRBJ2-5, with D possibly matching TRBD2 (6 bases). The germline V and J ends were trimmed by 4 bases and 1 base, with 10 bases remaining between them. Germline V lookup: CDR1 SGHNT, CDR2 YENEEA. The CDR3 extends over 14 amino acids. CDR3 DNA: TGTGCCAGCAGCTGGAGCGGGTCCCAAGAGACCCAGTACTTC. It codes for CASSWSGSQETQYF.

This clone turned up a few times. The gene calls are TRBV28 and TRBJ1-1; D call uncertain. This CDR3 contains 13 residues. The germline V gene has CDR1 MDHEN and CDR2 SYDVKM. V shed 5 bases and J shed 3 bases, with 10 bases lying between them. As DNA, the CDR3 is TGTGCCAGCAGTGGTCTCCGGGACACTGAAGCTTTCTTT. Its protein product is CASSGLRDTEAFF. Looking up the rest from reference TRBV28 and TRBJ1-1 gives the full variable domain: DVKVTQSSRYLVKRTGEKVFLECVQDMDHENMFWYRQDPGLGLRLIYFSYDVKMKEKGDIPEGYSVSREKKERFSLILESASTNQTSMYLCASSGLRDTEAFFGQGTRLTVV.

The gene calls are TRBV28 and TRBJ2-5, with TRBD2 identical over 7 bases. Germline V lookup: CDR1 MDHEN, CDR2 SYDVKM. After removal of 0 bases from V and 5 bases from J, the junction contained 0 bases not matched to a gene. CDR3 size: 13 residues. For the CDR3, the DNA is TGTGCCAGCAGTTTATGGGGAGGGGAGACCCAGTACTTC. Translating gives CASSLWGGETQYF.

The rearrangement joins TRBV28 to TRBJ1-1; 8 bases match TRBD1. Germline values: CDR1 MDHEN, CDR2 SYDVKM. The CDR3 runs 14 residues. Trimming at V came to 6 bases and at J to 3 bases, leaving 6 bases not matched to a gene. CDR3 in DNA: TGTGCCAGCAGGTCAGGGGGCGGGGACACTGAAGCTTTCTTT. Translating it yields CASRSGGGDTEAFF. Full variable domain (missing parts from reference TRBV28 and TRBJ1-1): DVKVTQSSRYLVKRTGEKVFLECVQDMDHENMFWYRQDPGLGLRLIYFSYDVKMKEKGDIPEGYSVSREKKERFSLILESASTNQTSMYLCASRSGGGDTEAFFGQGTRLTVV.

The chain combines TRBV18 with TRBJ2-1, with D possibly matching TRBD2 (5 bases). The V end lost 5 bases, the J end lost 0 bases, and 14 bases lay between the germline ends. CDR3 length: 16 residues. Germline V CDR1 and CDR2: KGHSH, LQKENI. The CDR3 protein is CASSETREGSYNEQFF. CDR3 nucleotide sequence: TGTGCCAGCTCAGAAACTAGGGAAGGCTCCTACAATGAGCAGTTCTTC.

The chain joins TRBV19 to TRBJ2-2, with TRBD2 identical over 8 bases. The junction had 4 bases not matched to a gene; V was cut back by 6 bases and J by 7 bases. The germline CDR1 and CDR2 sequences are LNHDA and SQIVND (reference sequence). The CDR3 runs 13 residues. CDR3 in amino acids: CASRDSGIGELFF. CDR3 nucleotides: TGTGCCAGTAGGGATAGCGGGATCGGGGAGCTGTTTTTT.

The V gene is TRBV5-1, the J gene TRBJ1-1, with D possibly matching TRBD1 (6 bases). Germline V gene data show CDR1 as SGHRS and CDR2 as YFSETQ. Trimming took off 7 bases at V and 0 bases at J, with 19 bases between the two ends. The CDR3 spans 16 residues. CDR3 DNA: TGCGCCAGCTCCCAAGGGGGGGCCGAGTTGAACACTGAAGCTTTCTTT. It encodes CASSQGGAELNTEAFF.

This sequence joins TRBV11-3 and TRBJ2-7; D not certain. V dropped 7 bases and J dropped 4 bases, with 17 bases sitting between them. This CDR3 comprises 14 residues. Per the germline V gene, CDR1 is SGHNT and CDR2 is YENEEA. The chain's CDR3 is CASNLGGSIYEQYF. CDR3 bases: TGTGCCAGCAACCTCGGTGGAAGCATTTACGAGCAGTACTTC.